This TCR beta chain was recovered during a study of blood T cell repertoires in COVID-19. About the study: Some COVID-19 samples were acute and others convalescent; all came from the United States, Italy and Spain. Nucleic acid was either cDNA or gDNA, and it came from T cells, B-cell-depleted T cells, or PBMCs.

Per the original methods: Amplifying reference gene primers gave estimates of nucleated cell counts. Libraries were prepared by immunoSEQ multiplex PCR; TCRdb keeps only in-frame clonotypes and omits some of them. That table supplies the V and J calls and clone size; D and trimming were determined from the DNA. The sample contains approximately 240,000 clones, 70% to 90% of which appear only once. Trimming removed 7 bases at V and 1 base at J, with 16 bases between. Germline values: CDR1 MDHEN, CDR2 SYDVKM. The CDR3 totals 15 residues. This TCR derives from a man between 50 and 59 years old who had recovered from COVID-19. V is TRBV28 and J is TRBJ1-1; D might be TRBD1 (6 bases). What was sequenced was peripheral blood. CDR3 region: CASTVYGTKNTEAFF. The CDR3, as DNA: TGTGCCAGCACAGTATATGGGACAAAGAACACTGAAGCTTTCTTT.